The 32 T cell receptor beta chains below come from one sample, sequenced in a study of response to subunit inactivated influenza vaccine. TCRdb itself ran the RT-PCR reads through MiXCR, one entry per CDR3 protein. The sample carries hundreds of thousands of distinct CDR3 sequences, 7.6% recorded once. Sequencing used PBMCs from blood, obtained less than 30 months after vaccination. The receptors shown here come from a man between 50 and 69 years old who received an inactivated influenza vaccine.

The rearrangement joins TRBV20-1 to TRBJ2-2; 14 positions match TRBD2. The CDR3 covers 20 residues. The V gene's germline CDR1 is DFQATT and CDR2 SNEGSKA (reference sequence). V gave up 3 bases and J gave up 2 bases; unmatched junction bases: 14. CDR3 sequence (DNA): TGCAGTGCTAGGTCTATTTTTGGGGGACTAGCGGGAGCCAACACCGGGGAGCTGTTTTTT. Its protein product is CSARSIFGGLAGANTGELFF.

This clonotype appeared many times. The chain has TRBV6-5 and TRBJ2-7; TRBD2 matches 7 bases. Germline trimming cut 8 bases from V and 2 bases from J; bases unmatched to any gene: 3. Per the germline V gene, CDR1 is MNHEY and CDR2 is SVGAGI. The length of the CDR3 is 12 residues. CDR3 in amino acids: CASRGVTYEQYF. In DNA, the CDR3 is TGTGCCAGCCGGGGGGTGACCTACGAGCAGTACTTC.

CDR3 protein: CATSRAGEGSPLHF. CDR3 DNA: TGTGCCACCAGCAGAGCAGGGGAAGGCTCACCCCTCCACTTT. The chain couples TRBV15 to TRBJ1-6, with D maybe TRBD1 (6 bases). Trimming cost V 1 base and J 10 bases, with 11 bases left between them. In germline, CDR1 is LNHNV, CDR2 YYDKDF (reference sequence). The CDR3 consists of 14 residues.

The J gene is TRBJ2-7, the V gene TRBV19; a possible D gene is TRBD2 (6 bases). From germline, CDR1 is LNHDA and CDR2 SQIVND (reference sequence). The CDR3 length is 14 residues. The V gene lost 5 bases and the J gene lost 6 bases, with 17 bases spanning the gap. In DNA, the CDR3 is TGTGCCAGTAGTCCCGGTTTTCAGGGAGGCGAGCAGTACTTC. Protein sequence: CASSPGFQGGEQYF.

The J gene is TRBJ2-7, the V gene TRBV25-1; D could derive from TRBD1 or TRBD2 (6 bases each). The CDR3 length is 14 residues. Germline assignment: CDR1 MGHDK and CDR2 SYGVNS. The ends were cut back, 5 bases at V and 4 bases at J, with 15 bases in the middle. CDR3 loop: CASSRMGGGYEQYF. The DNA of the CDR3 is TGTGCCAGCAGTCGAATGGGGGGCGGGTACGAGCAGTACTTC.

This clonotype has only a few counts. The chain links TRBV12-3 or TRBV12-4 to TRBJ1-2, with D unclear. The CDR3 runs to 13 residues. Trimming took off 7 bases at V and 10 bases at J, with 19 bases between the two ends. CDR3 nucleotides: TGTGCCAGCACTCGCCCGACGACGGATCACTACACCTTC. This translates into CASTRPTTDHYTF.

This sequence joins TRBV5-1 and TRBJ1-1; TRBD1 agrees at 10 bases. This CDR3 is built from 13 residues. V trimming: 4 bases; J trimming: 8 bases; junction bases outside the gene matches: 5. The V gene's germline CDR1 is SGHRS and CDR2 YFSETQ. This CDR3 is CASSIDRGHEAFF. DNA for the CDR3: TGCGCCAGCAGCATCGACAGGGGGCACGAAGCTTTCTTT.

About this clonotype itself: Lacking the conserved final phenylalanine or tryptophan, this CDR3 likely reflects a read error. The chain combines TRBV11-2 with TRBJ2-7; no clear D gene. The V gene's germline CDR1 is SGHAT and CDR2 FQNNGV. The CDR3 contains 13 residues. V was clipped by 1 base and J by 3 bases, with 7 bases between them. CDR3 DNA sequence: TGTGCCAGCAGCTTAGTAGGTAGCTACGAGCAGTACTAC. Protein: CASSLVGSYEQYY.

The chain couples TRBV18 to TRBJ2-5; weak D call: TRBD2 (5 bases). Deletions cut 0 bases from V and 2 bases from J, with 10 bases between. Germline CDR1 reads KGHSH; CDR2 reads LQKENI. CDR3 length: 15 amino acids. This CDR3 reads CASSPPGKSQETQYF. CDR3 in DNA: TGTGCCAGCTCACCACCCGGGAAATCTCAAGAGACCCAGTACTTC. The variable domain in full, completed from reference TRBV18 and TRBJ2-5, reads NAGVMQNPRHLVRRRGQEARLRCSPMKGHSHVYWYRQLPEEGLKFMVYLQKENIIDESGMPKERFSAEFPKEGPSILRIQQVVRGDSAAYFCASSPPGKSQETQYFGPGTRLLVL.

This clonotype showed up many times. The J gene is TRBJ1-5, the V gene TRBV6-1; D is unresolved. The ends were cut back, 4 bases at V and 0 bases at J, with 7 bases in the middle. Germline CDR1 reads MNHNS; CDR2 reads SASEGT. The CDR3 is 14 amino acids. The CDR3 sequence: CASSVLHSNQPQHF. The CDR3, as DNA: TGTGCCAGCAGTGTCCTACATAGCAATCAGCCCCAGCATTTT.

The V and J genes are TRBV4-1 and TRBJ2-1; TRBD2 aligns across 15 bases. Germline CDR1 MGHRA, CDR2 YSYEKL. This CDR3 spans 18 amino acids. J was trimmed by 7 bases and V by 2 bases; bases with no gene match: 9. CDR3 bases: TGCGCCAGCAGCCAAAGGACTAGCGGGGGGGCCGGTGGGAATGAGCAGTTCTTC. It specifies CASSQRTSGGAGGNEQFF.

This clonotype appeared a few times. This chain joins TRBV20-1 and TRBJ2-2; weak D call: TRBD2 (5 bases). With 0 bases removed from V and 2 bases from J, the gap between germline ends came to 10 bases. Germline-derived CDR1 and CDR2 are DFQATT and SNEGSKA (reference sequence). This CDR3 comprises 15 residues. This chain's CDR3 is CSARDRGYNTGELFF. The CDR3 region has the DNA TGCAGTGCTAGAGATCGAGGGTACAACACCGGGGAGCTGTTTTTT.

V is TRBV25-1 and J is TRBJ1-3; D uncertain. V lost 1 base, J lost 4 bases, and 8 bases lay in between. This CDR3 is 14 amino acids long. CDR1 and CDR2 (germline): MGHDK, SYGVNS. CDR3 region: CASSESMVGNTIYF. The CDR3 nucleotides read TGTGCCAGCAGTGAATCCATGGTCGGAAACACCATATATTTT. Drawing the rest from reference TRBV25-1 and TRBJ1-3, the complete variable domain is EADIYQTPRYLVIGTGKKITLECSQTMGHDKMYWYQQDPGMELHLIHYSYGVNSTEKGDLSSESTVSRIRTEHFPLTLESARPSHTSQYLCASSESMVGNTIYFGEGSWLTVV.

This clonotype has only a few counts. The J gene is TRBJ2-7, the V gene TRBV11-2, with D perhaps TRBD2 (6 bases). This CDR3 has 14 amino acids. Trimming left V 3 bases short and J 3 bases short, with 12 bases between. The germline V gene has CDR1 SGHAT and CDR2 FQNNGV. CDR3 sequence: CASSLAGSFYEQYF. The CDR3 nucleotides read TGTGCCAGCAGCTTGGCGGGGAGCTTCTACGAGCAGTACTTC.

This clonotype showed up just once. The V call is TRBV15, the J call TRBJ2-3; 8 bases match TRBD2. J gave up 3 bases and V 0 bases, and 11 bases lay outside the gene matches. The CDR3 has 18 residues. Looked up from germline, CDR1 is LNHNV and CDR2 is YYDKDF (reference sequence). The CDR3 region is CATSREISRGEETDTQYF. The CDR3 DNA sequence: TGTGCCACCAGCAGAGAGATATCGCGGGGGGAAGAAACAGATACGCAGTATTTT.

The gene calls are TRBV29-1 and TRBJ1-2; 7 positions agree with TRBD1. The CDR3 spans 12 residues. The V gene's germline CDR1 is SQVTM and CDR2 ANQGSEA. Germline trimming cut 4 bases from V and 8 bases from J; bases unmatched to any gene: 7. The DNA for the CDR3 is TGCAGCGTTGTTGGAGGGGACAGAGGCTACACCTTC. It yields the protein CSVVGGDRGYTF. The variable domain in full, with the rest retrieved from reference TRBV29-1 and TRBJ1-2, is SAVISQKPSRDICQRGTSLTIQCQVDSQVTMMFWYRQQPGQSLTLIATANQGSEATYESGFVIDKFPISRPNLTFSTLTVSNMSPEDSSIYLCSVVGGDRGYTFGSGTRLTVV.

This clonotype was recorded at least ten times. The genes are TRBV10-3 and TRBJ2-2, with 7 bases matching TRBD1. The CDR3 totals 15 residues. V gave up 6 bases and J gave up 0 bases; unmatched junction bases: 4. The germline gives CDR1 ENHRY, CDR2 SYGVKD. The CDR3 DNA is TGTGCCATCAGCGACGGGACAGCGAACACCGGGGAGCTGTTTTTT. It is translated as CAISDGTANTGELFF.

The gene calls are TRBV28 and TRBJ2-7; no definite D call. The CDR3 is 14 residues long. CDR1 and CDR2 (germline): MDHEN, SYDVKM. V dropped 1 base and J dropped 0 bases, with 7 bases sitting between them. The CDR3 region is CASSLYPGSYEQYF. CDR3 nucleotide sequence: TGTGCCAGCAGTTTATATCCCGGCTCCTACGAGCAGTACTTC.

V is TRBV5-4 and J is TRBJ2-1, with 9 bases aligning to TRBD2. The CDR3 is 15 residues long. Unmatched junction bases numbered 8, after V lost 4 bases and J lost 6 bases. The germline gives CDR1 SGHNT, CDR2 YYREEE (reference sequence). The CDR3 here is CASSPSGLAVNEQFF. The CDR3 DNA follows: TGTGCCAGCAGCCCATCGGGACTAGCTGTCAATGAGCAGTTCTTC.

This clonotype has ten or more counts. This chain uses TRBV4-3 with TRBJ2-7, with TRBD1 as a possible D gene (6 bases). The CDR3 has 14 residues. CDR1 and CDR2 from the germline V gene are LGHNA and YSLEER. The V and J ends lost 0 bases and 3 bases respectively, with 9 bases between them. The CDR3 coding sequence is TGCGCCAGCAGCCAAGATCAGGGGATCTACGAGCAGTACTTC. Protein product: CASSQDQGIYEQYF.

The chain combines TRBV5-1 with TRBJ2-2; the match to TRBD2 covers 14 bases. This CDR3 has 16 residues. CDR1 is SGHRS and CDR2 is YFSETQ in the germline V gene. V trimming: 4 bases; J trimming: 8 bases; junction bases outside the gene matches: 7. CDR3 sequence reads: CASSPGTSGSGGELFF. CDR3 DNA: TGCGCCAGCAGCCCCGGGACTAGCGGGAGCGGTGGGGAGCTGTTTTTT.

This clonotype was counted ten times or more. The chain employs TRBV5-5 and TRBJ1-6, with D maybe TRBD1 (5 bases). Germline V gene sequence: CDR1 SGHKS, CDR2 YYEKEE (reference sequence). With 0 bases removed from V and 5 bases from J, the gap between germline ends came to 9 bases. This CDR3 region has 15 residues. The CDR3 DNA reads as TGTGCCAGCAGCTTGGGACAGAACCATAATTCACCCCTCCACTTT. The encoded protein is CASSLGQNHNSPLHF.

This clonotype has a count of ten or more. The CDR3 sequence: CSARDLGTEAFF. In DNA, the CDR3 is TGCAGTGCTAGGGACCTGGGGACTGAAGCTTTCTTT. The chain has TRBV20-1 and TRBJ1-1; D not resolved. V lost 3 bases and J lost 5, with 10 bases in between. The CDR3 contains 12 residues. The germline CDR1 and CDR2 sequences are DFQATT and SNEGSKA (reference sequence).

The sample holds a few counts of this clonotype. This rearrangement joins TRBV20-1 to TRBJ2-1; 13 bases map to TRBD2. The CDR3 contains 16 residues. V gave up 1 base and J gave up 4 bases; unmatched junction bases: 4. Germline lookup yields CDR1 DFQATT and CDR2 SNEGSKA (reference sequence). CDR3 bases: TGCAGTGCTAGAGTGGGGACTAGCGGGAAATACAATGAGCAGTTCTTC. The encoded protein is CSARVGTSGKYNEQFF.

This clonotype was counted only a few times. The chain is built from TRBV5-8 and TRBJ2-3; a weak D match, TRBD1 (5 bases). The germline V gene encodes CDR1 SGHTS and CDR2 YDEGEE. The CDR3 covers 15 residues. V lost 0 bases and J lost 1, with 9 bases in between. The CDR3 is CASSLEQARTDTQYF. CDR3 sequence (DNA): TGTGCCAGCAGCTTGGAACAGGCCCGCACAGATACGCAGTATTTT.

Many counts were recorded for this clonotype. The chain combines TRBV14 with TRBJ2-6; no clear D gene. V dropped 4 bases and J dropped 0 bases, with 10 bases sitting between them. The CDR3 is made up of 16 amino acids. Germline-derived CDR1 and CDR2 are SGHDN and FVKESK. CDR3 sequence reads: CASSPIHGSGANVLTF. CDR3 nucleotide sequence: TGTGCCAGCAGCCCCATACATGGCTCTGGGGCCAACGTCCTGACTTTC. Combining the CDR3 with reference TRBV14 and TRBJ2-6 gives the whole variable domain EAGVTQFPSHSVIEKGQTVTLRCDPISGHDNLYWYRRVMGKEIKFLLHFVKESKQDESGMPNNRFLAERTGGTYSTLKVQPAELEDSGVYFCASSPIHGSGANVLTFGAGSRLTVL.

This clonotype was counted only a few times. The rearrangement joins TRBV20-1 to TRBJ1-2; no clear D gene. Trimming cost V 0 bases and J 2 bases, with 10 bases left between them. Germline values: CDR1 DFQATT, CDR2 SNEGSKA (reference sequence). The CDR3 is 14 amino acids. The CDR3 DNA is TGCAGTGCTAGAGATTATGGACGGAACTATGGCTACACCTTC. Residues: CSARDYGRNYGYTF.

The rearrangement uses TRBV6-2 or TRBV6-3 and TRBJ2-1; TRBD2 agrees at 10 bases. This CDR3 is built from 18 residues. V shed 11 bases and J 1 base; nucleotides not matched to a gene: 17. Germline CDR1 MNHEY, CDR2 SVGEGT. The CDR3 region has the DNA TGTGCCGGTGGTCCTAGCGGGAGCTTCTCTGGATCCTACAATGAGCAGTTCTTC. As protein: CAGGPSGSFSGSYNEQFF.

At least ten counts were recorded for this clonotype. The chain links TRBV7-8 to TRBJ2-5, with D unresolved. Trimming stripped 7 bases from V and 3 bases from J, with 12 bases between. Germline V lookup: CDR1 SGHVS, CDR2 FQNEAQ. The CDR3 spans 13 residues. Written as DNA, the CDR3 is TGTGCCAGCACCATATGGATGGAAGAGACCCAGTACTTC. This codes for CASTIWMEETQYF.

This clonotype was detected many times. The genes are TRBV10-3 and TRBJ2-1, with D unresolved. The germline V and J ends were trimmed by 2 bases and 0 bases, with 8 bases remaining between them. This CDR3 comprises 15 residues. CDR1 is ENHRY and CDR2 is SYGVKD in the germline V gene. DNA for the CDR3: TGTGCCATCAGTGAGAGGATCAGCTCCTACAATGAGCAGTTCTTC. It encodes CAISERISSYNEQFF.

DNA for the CDR3: TGTGCCAGCAGACCTTTAGCGGGAGTATTACACGAGCAGTACTTC. Residues: CASRPLAGVLHEQYF. The chain uses TRBV6-2 or TRBV6-3 and TRBJ2-7, with 9 positions matching TRBD2. Germline V gene sequence: CDR1 MNHEY, CDR2 SVGEGT. V lost 6 bases and J lost 5; bases outside the gene matches: 11. CDR3 size: 15 residues.

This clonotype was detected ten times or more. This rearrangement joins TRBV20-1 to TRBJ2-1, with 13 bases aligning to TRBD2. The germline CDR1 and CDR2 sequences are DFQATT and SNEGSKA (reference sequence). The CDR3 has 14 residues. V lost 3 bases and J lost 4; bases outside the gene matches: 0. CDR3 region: CSARTSGGYNEQFF. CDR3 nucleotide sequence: TGCAGTGCTAGGACTAGCGGGGGGTACAATGAGCAGTTCTTC.